The next 11 T cell receptor beta chains were all read from a single sample in a study of T and B cells in COVID-19 patients. BIOMED2 TRB-A/B primer pools were used in multiplex TRB PCR. TCRdb processed the multiplex PCR reads anew with MiXCR; each CDR3 protein has one entry. The sample lists approximately 6,000 distinct CDR3 sequences, roughly 26% seen once, with about 12% in the top ten. From blood, roughly 240-550 ng of genomic DNA served as TRB template. Sequencing was done on a sample of blood. All receptors derive from a human donor with active COVID-19.

V is TRBV20-1 and J is TRBJ1-2; a possible D gene is TRBD1 (6 bases). The ends were cut back, 3 bases at V and 1 base at J, with 18 bases in the middle. CDR1 and CDR2 from the germline V gene are DFQATT and SNEGSKA (reference sequence). The CDR3 contains 16 residues. CDR3 in amino acids: CSARASRDKINYGYTF. Here the CDR3 DNA reads TGCAGTGCTAGGGCATCCCGGGACAAAATTAACTATGGCTACACCTTC.

The chain has TRBV6-2 or TRBV6-3 and TRBJ1-5, with TRBD1 identical over 7 bases. V lost 6 bases, J lost 1 base, and 6 bases stayed unmatched. Germline CDR1 reads MNHEY; CDR2 reads SVGEGT. This CDR3 region has 15 residues. CDR3 protein: CASRPTGSSNQPQHF. CDR3 in DNA: TGTGCCAGCAGACCGACAGGGTCGAGCAATCAGCCCCAGCATTTT.

This clonotype is deemed medium-sized (0.01 to 0.1%). This chain links TRBV30 with TRBJ2-1, with TRBD2 matching over 8 bases. This CDR3 spans 14 amino acids. Germline V gives CDR1 GTSNPN, CDR2 SVGIG (reference sequence). V shed 0 bases and J 9 bases; nucleotides not matched to a gene: 7. CDR3 nucleotides: TGTGCCTGGAGTGTAACCGTAACTAGCGGTGAGCAGTTCTTC. Amino acids: CAWSVTVTSGEQFF. The entire variable domain, with the rest obtained from reference TRBV30 and TRBJ2-1, is as follows: SQTIHQWPATLVQPVGSPLSLECTVEGTSNPNLYWYRQAAGRGLQLLFYSVGIGQISSEVPQNLSASRPQDRQFILSSKKLLLSDSGFYLCAWSVTVTSGEQFFGPGTRLTVL.

This rearrangement joins TRBV7-3 to TRBJ2-5; tentatively, D is TRBD2 (6 bases). Germline V lookup: CDR1 SGHTA, CDR2 FQGTGA. V gave up 2 bases and J gave up 2 bases, with 21 bases separating them. The CDR3 totals 18 residues. CDR3 sequence reads: CASSLGAGRLPSQETQYF. The CDR3, as DNA: TGTGCCAGCAGCTTAGGTGCGGGGAGACTACCGTCTCAAGAGACCCAGTACTTC.

This clonotype appeared a few times. The chain is built from TRBV11-2 and TRBJ2-7; D may match TRBD1 or TRBD2 (5 bases each). This CDR3 is 15 amino acids long. The germline V gene has CDR1 SGHAT and CDR2 FQNNGV. Trimming shortened V by 0 bases and J by 2 bases, and 11 bases separated the two germline ends. The CDR3 coding sequence is TGTGCCAGCAGCTTAGAGACGGGGCTCCCCTACGAGCAGTACTTC. Protein product: CASSLETGLPYEQYF.

This chain connects TRBV20-1 to TRBJ1-2; 8 bases map to TRBD1. Germline CDR1 DFQATT, CDR2 SNEGSKA (reference sequence). The CDR3 is made up of 14 amino acids. Unmatched junction bases numbered 9, after V lost 5 bases and J lost 4 bases. Here the CDR3 reads CSAEDRTGRYGYTF. The CDR3 DNA reads TGCAGTGCTGAGGACCGGACAGGGCGCTATGGCTACACCTTC.

This clonotype has just a few counts. V usage is TRBV4-2 and J usage is TRBJ2-1; 8 bases align to TRBD1. The V gene's germline CDR1 is LGHNA and CDR2 YNFKEQ. Trimming at V came to 8 bases and at J to 9 bases, leaving 6 bases not matched to a gene. There are 12 residues in the CDR3. The CDR3: CASRPGGSEQFF. Here the CDR3 DNA reads TGTGCCAGCCGCCCAGGGGGCAGTGAGCAGTTCTTC.

Within the sample, this clonotype is medium-sized. V and J are TRBV6-5 and TRBJ1-1; D is undetermined. Per germline, CDR1 MNHEY and CDR2 SVGAGI. CDR3 length: 16 residues. V lost 0 bases and J 1 base, leaving 12 bases between the germline ends. The CDR3 sequence is CASSYSAYQRNTEAFF. DNA of the CDR3: TGTGCCAGCAGTTACTCAGCCTACCAGAGGAACACTGAAGCTTTCTTT.

The chain links TRBV4-3 to TRBJ1-2; perhaps TRBD1 as D (6 bases). The germline V and J ends were trimmed by 0 bases and 4 bases, with 12 bases remaining between them. The CDR3 runs 15 residues. Germline V gene data show CDR1 as LGHNA and CDR2 as YSLEER. For the CDR3, the DNA is TGCGCCAGCAGCCAAGAGCTACAGGGACCCTATGGCTACACCTTC. Translating it yields CASSQELQGPYGYTF.

This clonotype was counted a few times. The V gene is TRBV7-9, the J gene TRBJ1-3; no definite D call. This CDR3 spans 13 amino acids. The germline V and J ends were trimmed by 2 bases and 2 bases, with 4 bases remaining between them. Germline V gene data show CDR1 as SEHNR and CDR2 as FQNEAQ (reference sequence). The CDR3 coding sequence is TGTGCCAGCAGCTTAAACGCTGGAAACACCATATATTTT. This translates into CASSLNAGNTIYF.

The V gene is TRBV20-1, the J gene TRBJ1-1, with D possibly matching TRBD1 (6 bases). V lost 5 bases, J lost 9 bases, and 13 bases lay in between. Germline V lookup: CDR1 DFQATT, CDR2 SNEGSKA (reference sequence). This CDR3 has 11 residues. The CDR3 sequence is CSAHLRGQAFF. The DNA for the CDR3 is TGCAGTGCTCACCTTCGGGGGCAAGCTTTCTTT.